This T cell receptor beta chain was profiled in a study of cytomegalovirus exposure and HLA in healthy donors. Study findings and constraints: When analyzed later, a missense DCLRE1C variant was found to be linked to TCR beta V- and J-gene trimming.

Germline V lookup: CDR1 MGHRA, CDR2 YSYEKL. V dropped 2 bases and J dropped 8; count of bases not matched to a gene: 10. This CDR3 is 16 amino acids long. Concerning this clone: Antigen: not known.

The PCR contained 60 Vbeta and 13 Jbeta primers. Some clones are missing from TCRdb's copy, which holds only in-frame ones; the method was immunoSEQ multiplex PCR. The table includes around 130,000 clones, approximately 85% detected once. The chain uses TRBV4-1 and TRBJ2-1, with 9 positions matching TRBD2. The receptor comes from a boy aged 5-17 years in good health and CMV-seronegative. Material: PBMCs. The CDR3 is CASSQPGTSPRDEQFF. In nucleotides, the CDR3 is TGCGCCAGCAGCCAACCCGGGACTAGCCCCCGGGATGAGCAGTTCTTC.